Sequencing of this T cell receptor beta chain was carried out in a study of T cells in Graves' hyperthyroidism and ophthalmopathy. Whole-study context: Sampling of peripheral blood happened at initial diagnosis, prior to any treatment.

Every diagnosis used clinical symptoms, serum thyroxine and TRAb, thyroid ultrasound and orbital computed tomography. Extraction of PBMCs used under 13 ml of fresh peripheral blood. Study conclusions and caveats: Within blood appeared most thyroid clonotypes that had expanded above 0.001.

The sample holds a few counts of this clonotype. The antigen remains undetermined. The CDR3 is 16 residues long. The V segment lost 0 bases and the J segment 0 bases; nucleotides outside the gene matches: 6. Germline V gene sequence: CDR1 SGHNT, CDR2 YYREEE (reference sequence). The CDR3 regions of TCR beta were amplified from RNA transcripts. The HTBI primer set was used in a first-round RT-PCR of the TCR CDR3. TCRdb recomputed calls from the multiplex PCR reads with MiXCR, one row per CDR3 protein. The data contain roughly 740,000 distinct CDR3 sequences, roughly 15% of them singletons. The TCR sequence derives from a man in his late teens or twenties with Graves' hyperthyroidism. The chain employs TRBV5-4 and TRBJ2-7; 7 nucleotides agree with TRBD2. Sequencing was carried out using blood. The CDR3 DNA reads TGTGCCAGCAGCTTGGGAGCGGGACGAAGCTCCTACGAGCAGTACTTC. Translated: CASSLGAGRSSYEQYF.